The 2 T cell receptor beta chains in this list originate from one sample, sequenced in a study of cytotoxic CD8 clonotypes in ibrutinib-treated CLL. The repertoire was sequenced with immunoSEQ multiplex PCR; TCRdb's copy has only in-frame clones and lacks some. The data contain approximately 45,000 clones, 69% of them singletons. Sequences were derived from PBMCs, sampled after 12 months of ibrutinib treatment. These receptor sequences come from a human donor with chronic lymphocytic leukemia.

The chain joins TRBV10-3 to TRBJ1-5; D perhaps matches TRBD1 (6 bases). Trimming pared 5 bases from V and 4 bases from J, leaving 9 bases between. Germline V CDR1 and CDR2: ENHRY, SYGVKD. This CDR3 spans 13 amino acids. The chain's CDR3 is CAISTGQNQPQHF. In nucleotides, the CDR3 is TGTGCCATCAGTACCGGACAGAATCAGCCCCAGCATTTT.

The chain uses TRBV7-3 and TRBJ2-1; TRBD2 is a possible D gene (5 bases). The length of the CDR3 is 13 residues. V was cut by 2 bases and J by 9 bases, with 11 bases left in between. CDR1 is SGHTA, CDR2 FQGTGA, per germline. CDR3 loop: CASSLSTGGEQFF. For the CDR3, the DNA is TGTGCCAGCAGCTTATCTACTGGAGGTGAGCAGTTCTTC.